These 27 T cell receptor beta chains were sequenced from one sample in a study of spatial heterogeneity in lung cancer. Study results and limitations: In tumors, expanded intratumoral alpha and beta TCR counts tracked mutation counts.

No antigen is known for these receptors. Time point of the sample: sample taken at primary tumor resection. TCRdb fed the 5' RACE reads into MiXCR, producing one record per CDR3 protein. This table holds around 26,000 distinct CDR3 sequences, roughly 10% found once. The source was lung tumor tissue, collected at surgery. These receptors came from a male donor with early-stage non-small cell lung cancer.

This clonotype was detected many times. The chain has TRBV27 and TRBJ2-7; D unclear. CDR3 size: 13 residues. Germline values: CDR1 MNHEY, CDR2 SMNVEV (reference sequence). Trimming shortened V by 7 bases and J by 0 bases, and 10 bases separated the two germline ends. The DNA of the CDR3 is TGTGCCAGCAAACAGTACGACTCCTACGAGCAGTACTTC. Translated: CASKQYDSYEQYF.

J is TRBJ2-7 and V is TRBV20-1; TRBD1 is a possible D gene (7 bases). The CDR3 is made up of 14 amino acids. The germline gives CDR1 DFQATT, CDR2 SNEGSKA (reference sequence). V was shortened by 5 bases and J by 7 bases, with 21 bases between the two germline ends. CDR3 residues: CSAFRGVDSGEQYF. In nucleotides, the CDR3 is TGCAGTGCTTTCAGGGGGGTTGATTCGGGTGAGCAGTACTTC.

This clonotype occurred many times. The chain combines TRBV12-3 or TRBV12-4 with TRBJ2-3; D gene ambiguous. CDR3 size: 16 residues. The V end lost 5 bases, the J end lost 6 bases, and 21 bases lay between the germline ends. The CDR3 loop reads CASSLLPPHQGDTQYF. The CDR3 DNA follows: TGTGCCAGCAGTCTCCTTCCACCCCATCAAGGGGATACGCAGTATTTT.

This clonotype was detected many times. The rearrangement uses TRBV7-9 and TRBJ2-3; D not certain. The V gene's germline CDR1 is SEHNR and CDR2 FQNEAQ (reference sequence). The CDR3 runs to 14 residues. V was pared by 2 bases and J by 1 base, with 7 bases between. The CDR3 DNA follows: TGTGCCAGCAGCTTACGTGGGGGCACAGATACGCAGTATTTT. Protein: CASSLRGGTDTQYF.

This clonotype has ten or more counts. As DNA, the CDR3 is TGCAGTGCTAGAGTTGGGGGGGCATACTATAATAACTATGGCTACACCTTC. Its protein product is CSARVGGAYYNNYGYTF. The chain employs TRBV20-1 and TRBJ1-2; tentatively, D is TRBD1 (6 bases). Germline CDR1 reads DFQATT; CDR2 reads SNEGSKA (reference sequence). The CDR3 is 17 residues long. Trimming took off 1 base at V and 1 base at J, with 19 bases between the two ends.

This clonotype came up a few times. With a much larger clone just one base away, this may be a read error. This chain connects TRBV7-9 to TRBJ2-1, with D possibly called TRBD1 or TRBD2 (6 bases each). The CDR3 is 15 residues long. Germline assignment: CDR1 SEHNR and CDR2 FQNEAQ (reference sequence). Trimming removed 7 bases from V and 0 bases from J, with 13 bases in between. The CDR3 region has the DNA TGTGCCAGCACCCGGGGGCTCAGCTCCTACAATGAGCAGTTCTTC. This encodes CASTRGLSSYNEQFF.

Ten or more counts support this clonotype. The V call is TRBV6-5, the J call TRBJ2-7, with D possibly matching TRBD1 (5 bases). Germline V CDR1 and CDR2: MNHEY, SVGAGI. This CDR3 has 15 amino acids. V was clipped by 4 bases and J by 3 bases, with 16 bases between them. The CDR3 reads CASSSLDSVDYEQYF. Written as DNA, the CDR3 is TGTGCCAGCAGTTCCCTAGACAGCGTCGACTACGAGCAGTACTTC.

In its sample, this clonotype is large (0.1 to 1%). The chain carries TRBV28 and TRBJ2-3; D perhaps matches TRBD2 (6 bases). The CDR3 has 15 amino acids. The germline V gene has CDR1 MDHEN and CDR2 SYDVKM. Trimming stripped 3 bases from V and 1 base from J, with 11 bases between. This CDR3 reads CASSFSLAGTDTQYF. The CDR3 nucleotides read TGTGCCAGCAGTTTTTCACTAGCCGGCACAGATACGCAGTATTTT.

In this sample, this clonotype turned up a few times. V usage is TRBV4-3 and J usage is TRBJ2-3; D remains ambiguous. The CDR3 sequence is 15 residues long. Germline CDR1 reads LGHNA; CDR2 reads YSLEER. Deletions cut 1 base from V and 6 bases from J, with 14 bases between. CDR3 loop: CASSQVALLVDTQYF. The CDR3 coding sequence is TGCGCCAGCAGCCAAGTGGCACTCCTCGTCGATACGCAGTATTTT.

This clonotype is categorized as medium-sized (0.01 to 0.1%). The junction does not match germline at one end; this may be a read error. This chain uses TRBV27 with TRBJ1-1; perhaps TRBD1 as D (5 bases). The germline gives CDR1 MNHEY, CDR2 SMNVEV (reference sequence). This CDR3 spans 8 amino acids. CDR3 sequence: CASSFRGF. The CDR3 nucleotides are TGTGCCAGCAGTTTTAGGGGCTTT.

This clonotype was found many times. Here the CDR3 DNA reads TGTGCCAGCAGCTCGGAGGCCAGGACAGGGCTCGGGTTCAACACTGAAGCTTTCTTT. This translates into CASSSEARTGLGFNTEAFF. The chain joins TRBV7-2 to TRBJ1-1, with TRBD1 matching over 8 bases. The CDR3 runs to 19 residues. CDR1 is SGHTA and CDR2 is FQGNSA in the germline V gene. The J segment lost 2 bases and the V segment lost 4 bases, leaving 18 bases of the junction unmatched.

The sample holds many counts of this clonotype. The CDR3 reads CASRQFSGANVLTF. CDR3 bases: TGTGCCAGCAGACAGTTCTCTGGGGCCAACGTCCTGACTTTC. This chain connects TRBV6-1 to TRBJ2-6; D gene ambiguous. Germline CDR1 reads MNHNS; CDR2 reads SASEGT. The V end was cut by 6 bases, the J end by 0 bases, with 6 bases between. The CDR3 extends over 14 amino acids.

This clonotype was observed a handful of times. This chain connects TRBV5-1 to TRBJ2-7; 7 nucleotides line up with TRBD1. Trimming took 3 bases from V and 4 from J; bases not matched to a gene: 1. Germline V lookup: CDR1 SGHRS, CDR2 YFSETQ. The CDR3 length is 12 residues. DNA of the CDR3: TGCGCCAGCAGCTGGACAGGATACGAGCAGTACTTC. Translating gives CASSWTGYEQYF.

In its sample, this clonotype was seen a few times. V and J are TRBV5-1 and TRBJ2-7, with a weak D call TRBD2 (6 bases). Germline V gene sequence: CDR1 SGHRS, CDR2 YFSETQ. CDR3 length: 14 residues. V dropped 5 bases and J dropped 0 bases, with 12 bases sitting between them. CDR3 in amino acids: CASRNGGSSYEQYF. Written as DNA, the CDR3 is TGCGCCAGCAGGAATGGGGGGAGCTCCTACGAGCAGTACTTC. The full variable domain, in which reference TRBV5-1 and TRBJ2-7 provide the parts outside the CDR3, is KAGVTQTPRYLIKTRGQQVTLSCSPISGHRSVSWYQQTPGQGLQFLFEYFSETQRNKGNFPGRFSGRQFSNSRSEMNVSTLELGDSALYLCASRNGGSSYEQYFGPGTRLTVT.

This clonotype has at least ten counts. V and J are TRBV7-2 and TRBJ1-6, with 7 bases identical to TRBD1. This CDR3 has 15 amino acids. The ends lost 1 base at V and 7 bases at J; junction bases unmatched: 4. CDR1 SGHTA and CDR2 FQGNSA come from the germline V gene. CDR3 in amino acids: CASSLGGQMNSPLHF. For the CDR3, the DNA is TGTGCCAGCAGCTTAGGGGGACAGATGAATTCACCCCTCCACTTT.

The table lists this clonotype with a few counts. The chain has TRBV6-5 and TRBJ2-1; 8 bases are shared with TRBD2. The CDR3 extends over 14 amino acids. The V gene's germline CDR1 is MNHEY and CDR2 SVGAGI. Unmatched junction bases numbered 10, after V lost 5 bases and J lost 10 bases. The CDR3 region has the DNA TGTGCCAGCAGTACGGGACTAGGGGGGGACGAGCAGTTCTTC. As protein: CASSTGLGGDEQFF.

The rearrangement links TRBV28 to TRBJ1-5, with no clear D. V was pared by 3 bases and J by 6 bases, with 15 bases between. Germline CDR1 MDHEN, CDR2 SYDVKM. The CDR3 loop spans 15 amino acids. The CDR3 region has the DNA TGTGCCAGCAGTTTGAAATGGAGGGAGTCTCAGCCCCAGCATTTT. Translating gives CASSLKWRESQPQHF.

This clonotype has only a few counts. The chain joins TRBV7-2 to TRBJ2-4; 8 bases match TRBD2. The CDR3 spans 15 residues. The germline V gene encodes CDR1 SGHTA and CDR2 FQGNSA. Losses at the gene ends were 7 bases for V and 6 bases for J; bases not matched to a gene: 11. This chain's CDR3 is CASIGGGALGNIQYF. DNA of the CDR3: TGTGCCAGCATCGGGGGGGGCGCCCTCGGAAACATTCAGTACTTC.

By sample share, this clonotype is medium-sized. J is TRBJ2-7 and V is TRBV7-9; D uncertain. CDR1 and CDR2 from the germline V gene are SEHNR and FQNEAQ (reference sequence). This CDR3 is 13 amino acids long. V lost 5 bases and J 12 bases, leaving 20 bases between the germline ends. This CDR3 is CASSSELLGSRYF. The CDR3 nucleotides are TGTGCCAGCAGCAGCGAGTTGTTGGGGTCAAGGTACTTC.

This clonotype was observed at least ten times. J is TRBJ1-1 and V is TRBV5-1; maybe TRBD1 (5 bases). CDR1 and CDR2 from the germline V gene are SGHRS and YFSETQ. This CDR3 spans 13 amino acids. Trimming took off 5 bases at V and 8 bases at J, with 16 bases between the two ends. The CDR3 DNA reads TGCGCCAGCAGGGCAGGGTCGGGTTTAGAAGCTTTCTTT. It is translated as CASRAGSGLEAFF.

Within the sample, this clonotype is medium-sized (0.01 to 0.1%). The rearrangement links TRBV7-2 to TRBJ2-7; D is unclear. Germline CDR1 and CDR2: SGHTA and FQGNSA. CDR3 length: 13 amino acids. Trimming pared 5 bases from V and 0 bases from J, leaving 8 bases between. The CDR3 nucleotides are TGTGCCAGCAGCCCCCGAGTCTCCTACGAGCAGTACTTC. Translating it yields CASSPRVSYEQYF.

This clonotype was counted only a few times. This chain links TRBV28 with TRBJ1-2; no clear D gene. Germline V CDR1 and CDR2: MDHEN, SYDVKM. This CDR3 contains 14 residues. Between the trimmed V and J ends, which lost 7 bases and 3 bases, there was a span of 15 bases. The CDR3 DNA reads TGTGCCAGCAAGCCCTCCCCACTATACTATGGCTACACCTTC. Its protein is CASKPSPLYYGYTF.

This clonotype was seen ten or more times. The chain employs TRBV2 and TRBJ2-3; possible D gene TRBD1, 7 bases. The germline gives CDR1 SNHLY, CDR2 FYNNEI. The CDR3 consists of 14 residues. Trimming left V 6 bases short and J 3 bases short, with 13 bases between. For the CDR3, the DNA is TGTGCCAGCAGGGCGGGACAGTTGACAGATACGCAGTATTTT. Its translation: CASRAGQLTDTQYF.

This clonotype was seen a handful of times. The J gene is TRBJ2-7, the V gene TRBV5-1; D is possibly TRBD1 or TRBD2 (5 bases each). V lost 3 bases to trimming and J lost 0 bases, with 10 bases between them. This CDR3 is 14 amino acids long. Germline V gene sequence: CDR1 SGHRS, CDR2 YFSETQ. The CDR3 DNA is TGCGCCAGCAGCTCGGGACGGAACTCCTACGAGCAGTACTTC. Translation gives CASSSGRNSYEQYF.

Ten or more counts support this clonotype. The CDR3 bases are TGTGCCAGCAGCGCTCCCCTCGTGAGCCATGAGCAGTTCTTC. This sequence encodes CASSAPLVSHEQFF. V gene TRBV9 combines with J gene TRBJ2-1, with D unresolved. This CDR3 contains 14 residues. The V gene lost 3 bases and the J gene lost 8 bases, with 15 bases spanning the gap. Per the germline V gene, CDR1 is SGDLS and CDR2 is YYNGEE.

In this sample, this clonotype turned up many times. The genes are TRBV6-5 and TRBJ2-2; D perhaps matches TRBD2 (7 bases). The germline gives CDR1 MNHEY, CDR2 SVGAGI. The V end was cut by 5 bases, the J end by 7 bases, with 17 bases between. This CDR3 spans 15 amino acids. This chain's CDR3 is CASSPPGGRGGELFF. The CDR3 DNA is TGTGCCAGCAGTCCCCCCGGGGGGCGAGGCGGGGAGCTGTTTTTT.

This clonotype has a count of ten or more. V gene TRBV6-5 combines with J gene TRBJ1-6; the D gene is possibly TRBD1 (6 bases). Trimming removed 2 bases at V and 10 bases at J, with 15 bases between. CDR3 length equals 15 residues. Germline V lookup: CDR1 MNHEY, CDR2 SVGAGI. CDR3 coding DNA: TGTGCCAGCAGTTACCGGGGGCAGGGAGGATCACCCCTCCACTTT. Translation gives CASSYRGQGGSPLHF.